The next 12 T cell receptor beta chains were all read from a single sample in a study of blood T cells in healthy people across ages. Primed by a sample-barcoded 5' primer and a J-beta primer mix, a second PCR proceeded for 7 to 11 cycles. TCRdb ran MiXCR on the 5' RACE reads and lists one entry per CDR3 protein. The repertoire holds around 670,000 distinct CDR3 sequences, about 30% seen once, with 15% to 17% in the top ten. Input material: blood. These TCRs come from a woman aged 80 or over in good health.

In this sample, this clonotype turned up many times. V and J are TRBV5-1 and TRBJ2-3; a weak D match, TRBD2 (5 bases). The CDR3 extends over 15 amino acids. V was trimmed by 7 bases and J by 1 base, leaving 16 bases between them. Germline V CDR1 and CDR2: SGHRS, YFSETQ. As DNA, the CDR3 is TGCGCCAGCGGTCCATTAGGACTTGGCACAGATACGCAGTATTTT. This sequence encodes CASGPLGLGTDTQYF. Drawing the rest from reference TRBV5-1 and TRBJ2-3, the complete variable domain is KAGVTQTPRYLIKTRGQQVTLSCSPISGHRSVSWYQQTPGQGLQFLFEYFSETQRNKGNFPGRFSGRQFSNSRSEMNVSTLELGDSALYLCASGPLGLGTDTQYFGPGTRLTVL.

The gene calls are TRBV29-1 and TRBJ2-7; no clear D gene. CDR3 length: 16 amino acids. Germline CDR1 reads SQVTM; CDR2 reads ANQGSEA. Between the trimmed V and J ends, which lost 1 base and 5 bases, there was a span of 21 bases. The CDR3 reads CSVEVLGSLRFNEQYF. The DNA for the CDR3 is TGCAGCGTTGAAGTTTTGGGTAGCCTCAGGTTCAACGAGCAGTACTTC.

There are many counts of this clonotype. The chain combines TRBV2 with TRBJ2-7; D uncertain. Germline V CDR1 and CDR2: SNHLY, FYNNEI. V was shortened by 8 bases and J by 5 bases, with 10 bases between the two germline ends. This CDR3 has 11 residues. The CDR3, as DNA: TGTGCCAGCTGGCGGTGGAACGAGCAGTACTTC. This encodes CASWRWNEQYF.

This clonotype was counted only a few times. Germline is not matched at one junction end, which may reflect a read error. V and J are TRBV2 and TRBJ2-7; D tentatively reads TRBD1 or TRBD2 (5 bases each). This CDR3 contains 14 residues. Germline loops: CDR1 SNHLY, CDR2 FYNNEI. The CDR3 nucleotides are TGTGCCGGCAGTGTGGCCAGGGAGAATTCCGAGCAGTACTTC. It yields the protein CAGSVARENSEQYF. Looking up the rest from reference TRBV2 and TRBJ2-7 gives the full variable domain: EPEVTQTPSHQVTQMGQEVILRCVPISNHLYFYWYRQILGQKVEFLVSFYNNEISEKSEIFDDQFSVERPDGSNFTLKIRSTKLEDSAMYFCAGSVARENSEQYFGPGTRLTVT.

The sample holds many counts of this clonotype. J is TRBJ2-7 and V is TRBV7-9; 9 nucleotides match TRBD1. V was clipped by 3 bases and J by 3 bases; unmatched bases: 6. The CDR3 totals 15 residues. The germline gives CDR1 SEHNR, CDR2 FQNEAQ (reference sequence). CDR3 region: CASSFTGGSLYEQYF. The CDR3 DNA is TGTGCCAGCAGCTTTACAGGGGGCTCCCTCTACGAGCAGTACTTC.

This clonotype has ten or more counts. The chain combines TRBV16 with TRBJ2-7; 12 bases are shared with TRBD2. Germline assignment: CDR1 KGHSY and CDR2 FQNENV. The CDR3 has 15 amino acids. The ends lost 6 bases at V and 2 bases at J; junction bases unmatched: 5. CDR3 loop: CASSLTSGGTYEQYF. The CDR3 bases are TGTGCCAGCAGTCTTACTAGCGGGGGGACCTACGAGCAGTACTTC.

This chain uses TRBV20-1 with TRBJ1-5; D is uncertain. Germline CDR1 reads DFQATT; CDR2 reads SNEGSKA (reference sequence). V shed 0 bases and J shed 0 bases, with 9 bases lying between them. The CDR3 totals 15 residues. CDR3 region: CSARDGSYSNQPQHF. The DNA of the CDR3 is TGCAGTGCTAGAGATGGCAGCTATAGCAATCAGCCCCAGCATTTT.

This clonotype was detected only a few times. V usage is TRBV20-1 and J usage is TRBJ1-2; D is uncertain. The CDR3 totals 14 residues. V lost 1 base and J lost 7, with 16 bases in between. Germline loops: CDR1 DFQATT, CDR2 SNEGSKA (reference sequence). The CDR3 DNA follows: TGCAGTGCTAGAGTAGTAGAGACGTCCCTTGGCTACACCTTC. Encoded protein: CSARVVETSLGYTF.

In this sample, this clonotype turned up a few times. J is TRBJ1-6 and V is TRBV9; D is ambiguous. CDR3 length: 15 amino acids. The V end lost 4 bases, the J end lost 4 bases, and 12 bases lay between the germline ends. Looked up from germline, CDR1 is SGDLS and CDR2 is YYNGEE. The CDR3 sequence is CASSPYSDYNSPLHF. CDR3 DNA sequence: TGTGCCAGCAGCCCATACAGCGATTATAATTCACCCCTCCACTTT.

The chain carries TRBV6-1 and TRBJ2-7; D unresolved. The better agreement between TRBJ2-4 and the DNA end casts doubt on the J call. This CDR3 has 14 amino acids. CDR1 and CDR2 from the germline V gene are MNHNS and SASEGT. CDR3 sequence: CASSADSFQNIQYF. The CDR3 bases are TGTGCCAGCAGTGCTGACTCGTTCCAAAACATTCAGTACTTC.

This clonotype occurred once. V usage is TRBV7-2 and J usage is TRBJ2-5; perhaps TRBD2 as D (6 bases). Trimming cost V 2 bases and J 11 bases, with 21 bases left between them. Germline CDR1 reads SGHTA; CDR2 reads FQGNSA. The CDR3 loop spans 15 amino acids. The CDR3 protein is CASSLWSGGKDTQYF. The CDR3 region has the DNA TGTGCCAGCAGCTTATGGTCCGGGGGAAAAGATACGCAGTACTTC.

This clonotype has just a few counts. A read error is possible here, since a much larger clone lies one base away. J is TRBJ2-1 and V is TRBV5-1; D ambiguous. CDR1 SGHRS and CDR2 YFSETQ come from the germline V gene. The CDR3 totals 11 residues. In DNA, the CDR3 is TGCGTCAGCAGCACTATAAATGAGCAGTTCTTC. Translated: CVSSTINEQFF.